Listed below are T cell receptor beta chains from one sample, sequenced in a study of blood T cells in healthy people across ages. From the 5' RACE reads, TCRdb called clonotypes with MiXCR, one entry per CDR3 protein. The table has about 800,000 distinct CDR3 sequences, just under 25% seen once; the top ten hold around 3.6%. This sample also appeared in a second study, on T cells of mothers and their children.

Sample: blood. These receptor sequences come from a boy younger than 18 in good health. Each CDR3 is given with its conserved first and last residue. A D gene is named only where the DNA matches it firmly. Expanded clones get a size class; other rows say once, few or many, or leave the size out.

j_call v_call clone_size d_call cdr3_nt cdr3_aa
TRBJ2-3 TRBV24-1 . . TGTGCCACCAGTGATTTCCCAGGGCCCCCAGATACGCAGTATTTT CATSDFPGPPDTQYF
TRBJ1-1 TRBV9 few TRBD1 TGTGCCAGCAGTCGCGGAGGTGCAATGTGGATGACAATGGACAGGGGAACTGAAGCTTTCTTT CASSRGGAMWMTMDRGTEAFF
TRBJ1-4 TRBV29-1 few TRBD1 TGCAGCGCGGAGAGAGCAGGGGGAGGTGAAAAACTGTTTTTT CSAERAGGGEKLFF
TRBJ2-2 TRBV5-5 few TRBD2 TGTGCCAGCAGCCCGGGACTAGATTGGTCGAGGTTCGGGGAGCTGTTTTTT CASSPGLDWSRFGELFF
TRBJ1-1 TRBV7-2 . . TGTGCCAGCAGCTTAACCGGGGATCTGAACACTGAAGCTTTCTTT CASSLTGDLNTEAFF
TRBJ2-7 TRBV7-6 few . TGTGCCAGCAGCTTAGAAGGTGCAGCAGCCTACGAGCAGTACTTC CASSLEGAAAYEQYF
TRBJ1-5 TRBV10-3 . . TGTGCCATCAGTGAGGGCGTTAGCAATCATCCCCAGCATTTT CAISEGVSNHPQHF
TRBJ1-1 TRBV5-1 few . TGCGCCAGCAGCTTGGTTCCAGGAGCGAACACTGAAGCTTTCTTT CASSLVPGANTEAFF
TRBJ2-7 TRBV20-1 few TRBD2 TGCAGTGCTAGAGATTCATGGCTAGCGGGGGGTCTCATCTACGAGCAGTACTTC CSARDSWLAGGLIYEQYF
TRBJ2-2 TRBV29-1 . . TGCAGCGGACTTGGCACCGGGGAGCTGTTTTTT CSGLGTGELFF
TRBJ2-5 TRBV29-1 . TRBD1 TGCAGCCTAATCGAGACAGGGGGTGGGGAGACCCAGTACTTC CSLIETGGGETQYF
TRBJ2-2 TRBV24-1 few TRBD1 TGTGCCACCAGTGACCCGGACAGGGGCAACACCGGGGAGCTGTTTTTT CATSDPDRGNTGELFF
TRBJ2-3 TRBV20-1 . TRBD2 TGCAGTGCTAGCGAACCCCCGGGACTAGCGGGAGGACTTTCCACAGATACGCAGTATTTT CSASEPPGLAGGLSTDTQYF
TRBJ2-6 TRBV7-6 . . TGTGCCAGCAGCTCCCTCCTGGCCAACGTCCTGACTTTC CASSSLLANVLTF
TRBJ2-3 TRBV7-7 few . TGTGCTAGCAGCTTAGGAGGACAGAGAAGCACAGATACGCAGTATTTT CASSLGGQRSTDTQYF
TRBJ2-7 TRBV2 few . TGTGCCAGCAGGGAACAGGGTCCTGCCTACGAGCAGTACTTC CASREQGPAYEQYF
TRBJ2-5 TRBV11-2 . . TGTGCCAGCAGCTTAGATGGGTCTAGTATCCAAGAGACCCAGTACTTC CASSLDGSSIQETQYF
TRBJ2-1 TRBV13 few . TGTGCCAGCAGCGCCTGGAGGGGCAGGGGGTTTGATGAGCAGTTCTTC CASSAWRGRGFDEQFF
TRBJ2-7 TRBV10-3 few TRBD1 TGTGCCATCAGTGAGGGACAGGGGGCAAGCTCCTACGAGCAGTACTTC CAISEGQGASSYEQYF
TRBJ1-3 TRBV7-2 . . TGTGCCAGCAGCGGGGACAACTCTGGAAACACCATATATTTT CASSGDNSGNTIYF
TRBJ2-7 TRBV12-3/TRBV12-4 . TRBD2 TGTGCCAGCAGTCCGGGGACTAGCGGGGACTACGAGCAGTACTTC CASSPGTSGDYEQYF
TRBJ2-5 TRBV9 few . TGTGCCAGCAGCGTAGACCCAAACCCCCAAGAGACCCAGTACTTC CASSVDPNPQETQYF
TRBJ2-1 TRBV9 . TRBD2 TGTGCCAGCAGCGTAAGACTAGCCCAGGATGAGCAGTTCTTC CASSVRLAQDEQFF
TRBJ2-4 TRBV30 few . TGTGCCTGCGTAGATGATGCCAAAAACATTCAGTACTTC CACVDDAKNIQYF
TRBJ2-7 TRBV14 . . TGTGCCAGCAGCCAAGATATACAGTACGAGCAGTACTTC CASSQDIQYEQYF
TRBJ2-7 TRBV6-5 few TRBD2 TGTGCCAGCACCTCGACTAGCGGGGCCTACGAGCAGTACTTC CASTSTSGAYEQYF
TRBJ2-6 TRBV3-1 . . TGTGCCAGCAGCCAAGTTGATGGGGGCGCCGGGGCCAACGTCCTGACTTTC CASSQVDGGAGANVLTF
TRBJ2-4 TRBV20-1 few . TGCAGTGCTAGAGGGAATATAGCCAAAAACATTCAGTACTTC CSARGNIAKNIQYF
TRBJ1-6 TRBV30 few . TGTGCCTGGAGCGTCAGTACCCTAAGTTCACCCCTCCACTTT CAWSVSTLSSPLHF
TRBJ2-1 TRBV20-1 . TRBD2 TGCAGTGCTAGATTGGCGGGGGGAACCAATGAGCAGTTCTTC CSARLAGGTNEQFF
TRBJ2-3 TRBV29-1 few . TGCAGCGTTGAAGATCGGCTAGCAGCCACAGATACGCAGTATTTT CSVEDRLAATDTQYF
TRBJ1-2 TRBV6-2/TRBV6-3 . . TGTGCCAGCAGTTACCGGCAGAACTATGGCTACACCTTC CASSYRQNYGYTF